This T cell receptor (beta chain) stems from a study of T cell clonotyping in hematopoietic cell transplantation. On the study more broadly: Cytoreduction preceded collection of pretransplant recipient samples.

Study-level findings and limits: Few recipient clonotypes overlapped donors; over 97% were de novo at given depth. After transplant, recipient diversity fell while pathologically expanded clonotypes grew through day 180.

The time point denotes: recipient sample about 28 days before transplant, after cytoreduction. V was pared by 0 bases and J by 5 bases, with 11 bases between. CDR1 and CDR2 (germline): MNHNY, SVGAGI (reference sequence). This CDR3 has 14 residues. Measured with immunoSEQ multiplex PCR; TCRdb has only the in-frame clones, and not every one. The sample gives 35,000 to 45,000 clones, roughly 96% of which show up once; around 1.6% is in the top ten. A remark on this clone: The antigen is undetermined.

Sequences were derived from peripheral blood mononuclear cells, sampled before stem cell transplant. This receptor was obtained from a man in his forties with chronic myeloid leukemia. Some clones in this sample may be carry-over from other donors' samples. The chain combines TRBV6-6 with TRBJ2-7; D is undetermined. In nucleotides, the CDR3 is TGTGCCAGCAGTTACTCGGGATTGGATCACGAGCAGTACTTC. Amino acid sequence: CASSYSGLDHEQYF.